The rows below give T cell receptor beta chains drawn from one sample of a study of cytomegalovirus exposure and HLA in healthy donors. Data came from immunoSEQ multiplex PCR; TCRdb stores just in-frame clones and leaves some out. The sample records roughly 150,000 clones, roughly four fifths being singletons. Sequenced: PBMCs. The receptors originated from a man aged 25 to 40 in good health and CMV-seropositive. Each CDR3 is given with its conserved first and last residue. D genes are given only for firm matches. A row's size may be missing; if present it is once, few, many or a size class.

v_gene	j_gene	abundance	d_gene	CDR3aa	CDR3nt
TRBV28	TRBJ2-7	once	NA	CASSTTRESSYEQYF	TGTGCCAGCAGTACAACTCGGGAGAGTTCCTACGAGCAGTACTTC
TRBV27	TRBJ2-5	NA	NA	CASSIRAWETQYF	TGTGCCAGCAGTATCAGGGCTTGGGAGACCCAGTACTTC
TRBV18	TRBJ2-5	NA	NA	CASSPGQQYQETQYF	TGTGCCAGCTCACCAGGACAGCAGTACCAAGAGACCCAGTACTTC
TRBV6-1	TRBJ2-2	NA	NA	CASSERGQLYTGELFF	TGTGCCAGCAGTGAACGAGGACAGTTATACACCGGGGAGCTGTTTTTT
TRBV11-3	TRBJ1-3	NA	NA	CASSQRGAGNTIYF	TGTGCCAGCAGCCAGAGAGGTGCTGGAAACACCATATATTTT
TRBV7-2	TRBJ2-4	NA	NA	CASSSVADSKNSQYF	TGTGCCAGCAGCTCAGTAGCGGATTCCAAAAACAGTCAGTACTTC
TRBV19	TRBJ2-4	NA	NA	CASSMSPASQNIQYF	TGTGCCAGTAGTATGTCGCCGGCTAGCCAGAACATTCAGTACTTC
TRBV5-1	TRBJ2-5	once	NA	CASSLGGWNQETQYF	TGCGCCAGCAGCTTGGGAGGGTGGAACCAAGAGACCCAGTACTTC
TRBV10-3	TRBJ2-3	once	TRBD2	CAISGTSEKDTQYF	TGTGCCATCAGCGGGACTAGCGAGAAAGATACGCAGTATTTT
TRBV5-4	TRBJ1-1	NA	NA	CASSLTRLMNTEAFF	TGTGCCAGCAGCTTGACACGACTGATGAACACTGAAGCTTTCTTT
TRBV2	TRBJ2-5	NA	TRBD1	CASSAGQAGTQYF	TGTGCCAGCAGTGCCGGACAGGCAGGGACCCAGTACTTC
TRBV30	TRBJ2-7	NA	TRBD1	CAWNIAGTGHPYEQYF	TGTGCCTGGAACATAGCCGGGACAGGCCATCCCTACGAGCAGTACTTC
TRBV11-3	TRBJ1-1	few	NA	CASSLQGMNTEAFF	TGTGCCAGCAGCTTACAGGGGATGAACACTGAAGCTTTCTTT
TRBV19	TRBJ2-5	NA	NA	CASSPRQKETQYF	TGTGCCAGTAGTCCCCGACAGAAAGAGACCCAGTACTTC
TRBV27	TRBJ2-7	NA	TRBD2	CASSLNALAGEYEQYF	TGTGCCAGCAGTTTGAACGCGCTAGCGGGAGAGTACGAGCAGTACTTC
TRBV15	TRBJ2-5	NA	NA	CATSRGGAIQETQYF	TGTGCCACCAGCAGGGGGGGGGCGATCCAAGAGACCCAGTACTTC